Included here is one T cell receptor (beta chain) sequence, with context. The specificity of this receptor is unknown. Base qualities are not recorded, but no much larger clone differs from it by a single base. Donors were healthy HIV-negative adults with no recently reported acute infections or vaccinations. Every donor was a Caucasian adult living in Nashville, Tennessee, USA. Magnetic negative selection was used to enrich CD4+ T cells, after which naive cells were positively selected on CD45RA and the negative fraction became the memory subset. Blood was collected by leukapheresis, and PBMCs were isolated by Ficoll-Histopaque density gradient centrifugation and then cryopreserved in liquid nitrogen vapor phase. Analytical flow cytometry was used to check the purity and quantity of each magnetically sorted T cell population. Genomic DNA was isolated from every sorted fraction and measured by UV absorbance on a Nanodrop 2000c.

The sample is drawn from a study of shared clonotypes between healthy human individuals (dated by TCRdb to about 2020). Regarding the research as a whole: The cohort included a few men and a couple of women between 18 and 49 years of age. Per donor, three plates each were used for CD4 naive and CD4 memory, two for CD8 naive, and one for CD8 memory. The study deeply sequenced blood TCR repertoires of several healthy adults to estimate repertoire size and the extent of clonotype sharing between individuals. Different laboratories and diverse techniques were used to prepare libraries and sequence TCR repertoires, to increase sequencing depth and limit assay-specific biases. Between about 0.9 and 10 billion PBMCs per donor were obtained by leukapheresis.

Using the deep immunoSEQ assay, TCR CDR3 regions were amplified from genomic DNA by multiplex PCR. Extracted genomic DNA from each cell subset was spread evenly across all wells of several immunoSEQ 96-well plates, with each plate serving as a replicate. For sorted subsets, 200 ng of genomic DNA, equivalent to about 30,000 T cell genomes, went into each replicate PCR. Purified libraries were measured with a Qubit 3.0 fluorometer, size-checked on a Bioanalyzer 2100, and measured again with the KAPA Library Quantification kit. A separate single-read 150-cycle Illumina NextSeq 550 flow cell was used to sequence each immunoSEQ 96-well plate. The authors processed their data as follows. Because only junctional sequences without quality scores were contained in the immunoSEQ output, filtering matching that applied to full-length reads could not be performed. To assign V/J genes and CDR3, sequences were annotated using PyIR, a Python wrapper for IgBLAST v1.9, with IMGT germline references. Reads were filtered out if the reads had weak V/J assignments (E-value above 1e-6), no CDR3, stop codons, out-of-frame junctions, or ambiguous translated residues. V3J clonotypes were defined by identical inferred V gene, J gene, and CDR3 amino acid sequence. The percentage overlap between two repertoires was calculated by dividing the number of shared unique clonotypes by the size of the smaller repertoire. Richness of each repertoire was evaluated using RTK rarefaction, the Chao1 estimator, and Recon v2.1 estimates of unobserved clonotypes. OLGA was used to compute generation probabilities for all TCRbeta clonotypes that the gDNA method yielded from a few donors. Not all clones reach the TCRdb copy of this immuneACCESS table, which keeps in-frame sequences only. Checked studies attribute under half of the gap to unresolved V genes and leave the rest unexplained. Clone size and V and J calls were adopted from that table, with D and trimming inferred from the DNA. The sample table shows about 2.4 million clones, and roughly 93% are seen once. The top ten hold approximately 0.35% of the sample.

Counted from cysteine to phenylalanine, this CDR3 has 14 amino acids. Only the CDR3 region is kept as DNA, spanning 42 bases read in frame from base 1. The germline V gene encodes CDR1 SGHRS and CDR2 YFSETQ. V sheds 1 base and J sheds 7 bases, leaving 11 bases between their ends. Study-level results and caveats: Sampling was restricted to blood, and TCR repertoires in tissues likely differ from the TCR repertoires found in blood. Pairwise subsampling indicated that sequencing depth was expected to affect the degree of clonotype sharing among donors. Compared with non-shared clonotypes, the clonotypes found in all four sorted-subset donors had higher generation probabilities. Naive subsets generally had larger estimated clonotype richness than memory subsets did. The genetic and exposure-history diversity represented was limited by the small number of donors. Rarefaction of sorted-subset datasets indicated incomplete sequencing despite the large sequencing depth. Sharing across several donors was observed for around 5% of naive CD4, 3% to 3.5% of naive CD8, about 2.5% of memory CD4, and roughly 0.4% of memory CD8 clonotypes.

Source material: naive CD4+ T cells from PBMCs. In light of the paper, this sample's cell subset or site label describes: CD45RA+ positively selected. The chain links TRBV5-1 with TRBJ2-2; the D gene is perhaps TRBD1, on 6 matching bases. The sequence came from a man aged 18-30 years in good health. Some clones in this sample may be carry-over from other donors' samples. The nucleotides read TGCGCCAGCAGCTTGTTACAGGGTGGCGGGGAGCTGTTTTTT. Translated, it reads CASSLLQGGGELFF.